These 24 T cell receptor beta chains share one sample of origin, sequenced in a study of blood T cell repertoires in COVID-19. Here immunoSEQ multiplex PCR was the method, and the copy in TCRdb shows in-frame clones only, minus some. The sample consists of under 350,000 clones, about nine tenths of them appearing once. Source material: peripheral blood. These receptors were obtained from a man over 45 with acute or convalescent COVID-19.

The chain joins TRBV12-3 or TRBV12-4 to TRBJ1-6, with TRBD1 identical over 7 bases. V lost 5 bases to trimming and J lost 7 bases; unmatched junction nucleotides: 2. CDR3 size: 13 residues. CDR3 region: CASSLTGNSPLHF. In DNA form, the CDR3 reads TGTGCCAGCAGTCTGACAGGGAATTCACCCCTCCACTTT.

This clone was detected only once. V and J are TRBV5-4 and TRBJ2-1, with 9 bases aligning to TRBD1. V trimming: 5 bases; J trimming: 7 bases; junction bases outside the gene matches: 10. The CDR3 has 15 residues. The germline CDR1 and CDR2 sequences are SGHNT and YYREEE (reference sequence). The CDR3 sequence is CASSSGQGERNEQFF. In nucleotides, the CDR3 is TGTGCCAGCAGTTCGGGACAGGGTGAAAGGAATGAGCAGTTCTTC.

The rearrangement uses TRBV5-1 and TRBJ2-4; maybe TRBD1 (6 bases). This CDR3 region has 15 residues. In germline, CDR1 is SGHRS, CDR2 YFSETQ. Trimming stripped 3 bases from V and 8 bases from J, with 18 bases between. CDR3 loop: CASSSGQPGSDIQYF. CDR3 nucleotide sequence: TGCGCCAGCAGCTCAGGACAGCCCGGTTCGGACATTCAGTACTTC.

The V gene is TRBV7-2, the J gene TRBJ2-1; TRBD2 matches 16 bases. After removal of 8 bases from V and 4 bases from J, the junction contained 2 bases not matched to a gene. The CDR3 runs to 15 residues. The V gene's germline CDR1 is SGHTA and CDR2 FQGNSA. The CDR3, as DNA: TGTGCCAGCGGGACTAGCGGGGGGGCTTACAATGAGCAGTTCTTC. Encoded protein: CASGTSGGAYNEQFF.

The V gene is TRBV29-1, the J gene TRBJ1-1; a weak D match, TRBD1 (6 bases). This CDR3 comprises 12 residues. CDR1 SQVTM and CDR2 ANQGSEA come from the germline V gene. Trimming shortened V by 7 bases and J by 4 bases, and 13 bases separated the two germline ends. As DNA, the CDR3 is TGCAGCGCGAACAGGGATGGCACTGAAGCTTTCTTT. It encodes CSANRDGTEAFF.

The rearrangement uses TRBV19 and TRBJ1-3; D call uncertain. Germline CDR1 is LNHDA and CDR2 is SQIVND (reference sequence). The CDR3 sequence is 14 residues long. V lost 7 bases, J lost 0 bases, and 10 bases lay in between. The CDR3 reads CASNREISGNTIYF. The CDR3 nucleotides read TGTGCCAGTAACCGGGAGATCTCTGGAAACACCATATATTTT.

The chain has TRBV27 and TRBJ1-1; 12 bases line up with TRBD1. Losses at the gene ends were 3 bases for V and 4 bases for J; bases not matched to a gene: 9. This CDR3 has 17 amino acids. CDR1 is MNHEY, CDR2 SMNVEV, per germline (reference sequence). CDR3 amino acids: CASSFGTGGVKGTEAFF. CDR3 DNA: TGTGCCAGCAGTTTCGGGACAGGGGGCGTGAAGGGCACTGAAGCTTTCTTT.

The chain recombines TRBV6-5 with TRBJ1-6, with 8 bases aligning to TRBD1. CDR1 is MNHEY and CDR2 is SVGAGI in the germline V gene. Germline trimming cut 6 bases from V and 7 bases from J; bases unmatched to any gene: 8. This CDR3 comprises 15 residues. In nucleotides, the CDR3 is TGTGCCAGCAGGGACAGGGAAGGGTTCAATTCACCCCTCCACTTT. It codes for CASRDREGFNSPLHF.

The rearrangement links TRBV10-1 to TRBJ2-7, with 15 bases fitting TRBD2. Germline assignment: CDR1 WNHNN and CDR2 SYGVQD (reference sequence). V shed 10 bases, J shed 5 bases, and the junction held 9 bases outside the gene matches. The CDR3 spans 15 residues. The CDR3 DNA is TGCGCCACTCGCGGACTAGCGGGGGGGAGGAACGAGCAGTACTTC. Translating it yields CATRGLAGGRNEQYF.

On this clone itself: One end of the junction fails to match germline, which may point to a read error. Other DNA variants within this sample encode the same CDR3. V and J are TRBV4-2 and TRBJ2-3, with 10 bases fitting TRBD2. This CDR3 contains 14 residues. Germline CDR1 is LGHNA and CDR2 is YNFKEQ. CDR3: CASSQGTSEDTQYF. The DNA of the CDR3 is TGTGCCAGCAGTCAAGGGACTAGCGAAGATACGCAGTATTTT.

This clone was seen once. The chain combines TRBV7-3 with TRBJ2-5, with 12 bases lining up with TRBD2. The CDR3 length is 15 residues. V lost 5 bases, J lost 5 bases, and 6 bases stayed unmatched. CDR1 and CDR2 (germline): SGHTA, FQGTGA. The CDR3 here is CASSQGLAGYETQYF. The DNA for the CDR3 is TGTGCCAGCAGCCAAGGACTAGCGGGGTATGAGACCCAGTACTTC. The variable domain in full, with the rest retrieved from reference TRBV7-3 and TRBJ2-5, is GAGVSQTPSNKVTEKGKYVELRCDPISGHTALYWYRQSLGQGPEFLIYFQGTGAADDSGLPNDRFFAVRPEGSVSTLKIQRTERGDSAVYLCASSQGLAGYETQYFGPGTRLLVL.

The chain is built from TRBV29-1 and TRBJ2-1; 10 bases are shared with TRBD2. Germline V gene sequence: CDR1 SQVTM, CDR2 ANQGSEA. V was clipped by 6 bases and J by 6 bases; unmatched bases: 11. The CDR3 sequence is 15 residues long. The CDR3 protein is CSVYTSGEAGNEQFF. For the CDR3, the DNA is TGCAGCGTGTACACTAGCGGGGAAGCGGGCAATGAGCAGTTCTTC.

This chain joins TRBV25-1 and TRBJ2-1; 11 nucleotides match TRBD2. The J segment lost 8 bases and the V segment lost 7 bases, leaving 13 bases of the junction unmatched. The length of the CDR3 is 16 residues. Germline assignment: CDR1 MGHDK and CDR2 SYGVNS. In DNA form, the CDR3 reads TGTGCCAGCACCCTCGAGACTAGCGGGGCTTCCGATGAGCAGTTCTTC. It encodes CASTLETSGASDEQFF.

The chain couples TRBV19 to TRBJ2-7, with TRBD1 as a possible D gene (5 bases). The V end lost 5 bases, the J end lost 4 bases, and 15 bases lay between the germline ends. The CDR3 totals 14 residues. In germline, CDR1 is LNHDA, CDR2 SQIVND (reference sequence). CDR3 sequence (DNA): TGTGCCAGTAGTGCTGGGGCAGGGTGGTACGAGCAGTACTTC. Translation: CASSAGAGWYEQYF.

V gene TRBV12-3 or TRBV12-4 combines with J gene TRBJ1-1; tentative D call: TRBD1 (6 bases). This CDR3 is 11 amino acids long. Deletions cut 7 bases from V and 10 bases from J, with 13 bases between. The CDR3 loop is CASITDRSAFF. The CDR3 nucleotides read TGTGCCAGCATTACGGACAGATCAGCTTTCTTT.

The CDR3 sequence: CASSLGRAHRIYEQYF. The CDR3 nucleotides read TGTGCCAGCAGCTTAGGCAGGGCCCACCGGATTTACGAGCAGTACTTC. V and J are TRBV11-2 and TRBJ2-7, with D possibly being TRBD1 (5 bases). Germline V gives CDR1 SGHAT, CDR2 FQNNGV. The CDR3 is 16 residues long. V lost 1 base and J lost 4, with 17 bases in between.

This rearrangement joins TRBV27 to TRBJ2-5; 13 positions agree with TRBD2. The CDR3 totals 13 residues. Germline values: CDR1 MNHEY, CDR2 SMNVEV (reference sequence). V trimming: 6 bases; J trimming: 8 bases; junction bases outside the gene matches: 3. DNA for the CDR3: TGTGCCAGCAGACTAGCGGGGGGGCAAACCCAGTACTTC. This gives the protein CASRLAGGQTQYF.

The V gene is TRBV18, the J gene TRBJ1-5; D gene uncertain. CDR3 length equals 12 residues. The germline V and J ends were trimmed by 3 bases and 3 bases, with 3 bases remaining between them. Germline V gene data show CDR1 as KGHSH and CDR2 as LQKENI. The CDR3 here is CASSPLNQPQHF. CDR3 bases: TGTGCCAGCTCACCTCTCAATCAGCCCCAGCATTTT.

The chain has TRBV19 and TRBJ1-2, with D possibly TRBD1 on 6 matching bases. CDR1 and CDR2 (germline): LNHDA, SQIVND (reference sequence). V lost 10 bases, J lost 4 bases, and 22 bases lay in between. The CDR3 consists of 15 residues. CDR3 region: CATLFRATGLYGYTF. CDR3 coding DNA: TGTGCCACCCTATTTCGGGCCACAGGGCTCTATGGCTACACCTTC.

The chain uses TRBV2 and TRBJ2-2, with D possibly TRBD1 on 6 matching bases. The CDR3 sequence is 12 residues long. Germline CDR1 reads SNHLY; CDR2 reads FYNNEI. Trimming removed 7 bases from V and 8 bases from J, with 11 bases in between. CDR3 nucleotides: TGTGCCAGCACCCTGAGGGGGGGGGAGCTGTTTTTT. Encoded protein: CASTLRGGELFF.

The CDR3: CASHLGRGAGRETQYF. CDR3 in DNA: TGTGCCAGCCATCTCGGCCGGGGGGCTGGGAGAGAGACCCAGTACTTC. V is TRBV6-6 and J is TRBJ2-5; the D gene is possibly TRBD2 (7 bases). V lost 8 bases and J 4 bases, leaving 23 bases between the germline ends. The CDR3 loop spans 16 amino acids. CDR1 is MNHNY, CDR2 SVGAGI, per germline (reference sequence).

This sequence joins TRBV27 and TRBJ2-3, with 7 nucleotides matching TRBD1. The CDR3 covers 14 residues. The trim removed 6 bases at V and 8 bases at J, leaving 11 bases unmatched. Per germline, CDR1 MNHEY and CDR2 SMNVEV (reference sequence). The CDR3, as DNA: TGTGCCAGCAGCAACGAGGGGGCGTTTGGTACGCAGTATTTT. This encodes CASSNEGAFGTQYF.

J is TRBJ1-1 and V is TRBV30; no clear D gene. The CDR3 totals 13 residues. V lost 4 bases and J 0 bases, leaving 9 bases between the germline ends. Germline V CDR1 and CDR2: GTSNPN, SVGIG (reference sequence). The CDR3 protein is CAWKPAMNTEAFF. CDR3 in DNA: TGTGCCTGGAAACCCGCGATGAACACTGAAGCTTTCTTT.

The V gene is TRBV9, the J gene TRBJ1-2; TRBD1 is a possible D gene (5 bases). V dropped 7 bases and J dropped 8 bases, with 21 bases sitting between them. This CDR3 is built from 14 residues. Germline V CDR1 and CDR2: SGDLS, YYNGEE. CDR3 sequence reads: CASHDLNRPSGYTF. In nucleotides, the CDR3 is TGTGCCAGCCACGATCTCAACAGGCCGTCGGGCTACACCTTC.